These 16 T cell receptor beta chains originate from one sample sequenced in a study of OX40 agonist ivuxolimab in advanced cancers. The data were produced by immunoSEQ multiplex PCR, yet TCRdb's version contains in-frame clones alone and is incomplete. The sample contains around 41,000 clones, around 88% of which appear only once. This sample comprised CD4+ or CD8+ T cells sorted from blood, obtained in a trial of the OX40 agonist ivuxolimab. The receptors originated from an adult with an advanced solid tumor such as melanoma, head and neck, liver or kidney cancer.

V and J are TRBV6-5 and TRBJ1-1, with 7 positions matching TRBD1. Germline V gene lookup returns CDR1 MNHEY and CDR2 SVGAGI. With 4 bases clipped from V and 8 bases from J, the junction kept 7 bases outside the gene matches. This CDR3 spans 13 amino acids. CDR3 region: CASSFLTGSEAFF. In DNA, the CDR3 is TGTGCCAGCAGTTTCCTGACAGGGAGCGAAGCTTTCTTT.

V is TRBV7-2 and J is TRBJ2-5; 8 nucleotides agree with TRBD1. The J segment lost 4 bases and the V segment lost 3 bases, leaving 7 bases of the junction unmatched. The CDR3 sequence is 15 residues long. CDR1 and CDR2 from the germline V gene are SGHTA and FQGNSA. This chain's CDR3 is CASSFNEDRAETQYF. In nucleotides, the CDR3 is TGTGCCAGCAGCTTTAACGAGGACAGGGCAGAGACCCAGTACTTC. Full variable domain (rest looked up from reference TRBV7-2 and TRBJ2-5): GAGVSQSPSNKVTEKGKDVELRCDPISGHTALYWYRQSLGQGLEFLIYFQGNSAPDKSGLPSDRFSAERTGGSVSTLTIQRTQQEDSAVYLCASSFNEDRAETQYFGPGTRLLVL.

This sequence joins TRBV5-4 and TRBJ1-3, with D tentatively TRBD1 (5 bases). Trimming took 2 bases from V and 0 from J, leaving 9 bases between them. The CDR3 extends over 15 amino acids. Germline V gene data show CDR1 as SGHNT and CDR2 as YYREEE (reference sequence). CDR3: CASSFGGYSGNTIYF. For the CDR3, the DNA is TGTGCCAGCAGCTTCGGGGGATACTCTGGAAACACCATATATTTT.

The gene calls are TRBV6-1 and TRBJ1-2; no firm D call. Between the trimmed V and J ends, which lost 1 base and 7 bases, there was a span of 4 bases. Germline loops: CDR1 MNHNS, CDR2 SASEGT. The length of the CDR3 is 11 residues. Here the CDR3 DNA reads TGTGCCAGCAGTGAAGGGTTTGGCTACACCTTC. It encodes CASSEGFGYTF.

The rearrangement uses TRBV5-4 and TRBJ2-2; D gene ambiguous. V gave up 2 bases and J gave up 4 bases, with 12 bases separating them. The CDR3 runs 15 residues. Germline CDR1 and CDR2: SGHNT and YYREEE (reference sequence). The CDR3 loop reads CASSLEPVPTGELFF. The CDR3 region has the DNA TGTGCCAGCAGCTTAGAACCAGTCCCCACCGGGGAGCTGTTTTTT.

This rearrangement joins TRBV5-4 to TRBJ2-3; tentatively, D is TRBD1 (5 bases). The ends were cut back, 6 bases at V and 1 base at J, with 9 bases in the middle. This CDR3 is built from 13 residues. Looked up from germline, CDR1 is SGHNT and CDR2 is YYREEE (reference sequence). This CDR3 is CASMGPGTDTQYF. As DNA, the CDR3 is TGTGCCAGCATGGGGCCAGGCACAGATACGCAGTATTTT.

V and J are TRBV6-1 and TRBJ1-3; D not certain. V was clipped by 6 bases and J by 4 bases, with 7 bases between them. Germline V CDR1 and CDR2: MNHNS, SASEGT. The CDR3 has 12 residues. CDR3 nucleotide sequence: TGTGCCAGCAGCGAGAACGGAAACACCATATATTTT. This sequence encodes CASSENGNTIYF.

The chain uses TRBV5-1 and TRBJ1-1; TRBD1 agrees at 9 bases. The V gene end was trimmed by 4 bases and the J gene end by 4 bases; junction bases not matched to a gene: 11. Germline CDR1 is SGHRS and CDR2 is YFSETQ. The CDR3 extends over 16 amino acids. CDR3 nucleotides: TGCGCCAGCAGCCCCGAGGGGACAGGGAGGAGCACTGAAGCTTTCTTT. This sequence encodes CASSPEGTGRSTEAFF.

A remark on this clone: This same CDR3 is encoded by further DNA sequences in the sample. The V and J genes are TRBV14 and TRBJ1-2; D gene uncertain. From germline, CDR1 is SGHDN and CDR2 FVKESK. The CDR3 sequence is 13 residues long. Trimming removed 3 bases from V and 4 bases from J, with 9 bases in between. The CDR3 DNA reads TGTGCCAGCAGCCAGGGTTTGGGCTATGGCTACACCTTC. Translation: CASSQGLGYGYTF.

The chain has TRBV7-6 and TRBJ2-2, with D hard to call. The CDR3 covers 15 residues. V shed 4 bases and J shed 1 base, with 10 bases lying between them. Germline CDR1 is SGHVS and CDR2 is FNYEAQ. The CDR3 loop is CASSSPSRNTGELFF. Written as DNA, the CDR3 is TGTGCCAGCAGCTCGCCGTCAAGGAACACCGGGGAGCTGTTTTTT.

This clone was seen a few times. The genes are TRBV29-1 and TRBJ1-1; D is unclear. The CDR3 totals 16 residues. CDR1 is SQVTM and CDR2 is ANQGSEA in the germline V gene. Trimming removed 1 base at V and 0 bases at J, with 15 bases between. The CDR3 bases are TGCAGCGTTGAAGTCCCCGGACGTTACATGAACACTGAAGCTTTCTTT. Its protein product is CSVEVPGRYMNTEAFF.

The chain links TRBV6-1 to TRBJ1-5; possibly TRBD1 for D (5 bases). Trimming removed 6 bases from V and 6 bases from J, with 18 bases in between. The CDR3 covers 15 residues. Germline loops: CDR1 MNHNS, CDR2 SASEGT. The CDR3 nucleotides are TGTGCCAGCAGCGAGGGGACTCTCCTCGGTCAGCCCCAGCATTTT. Translating it yields CASSEGTLLGQPQHF.

The rearrangement uses TRBV2 and TRBJ2-2; D is unresolved. This CDR3 has 14 residues. V was pared by 2 bases and J by 3 bases, with 7 bases between. CDR1 and CDR2 from the germline V gene are SNHLY and FYNNEI. The CDR3 is CASSEILDTGELFF. DNA for the CDR3: TGTGCCAGCAGTGAAATCTTGGACACCGGGGAGCTGTTTTTT.

Here the CDR3 reads CASSLLDRKANEKLFF. Written as DNA, the CDR3 is TGCGCCAGCAGCTTGCTTGACAGAAAAGCTAATGAAAAACTGTTTTTT. V is TRBV5-1 and J is TRBJ1-4; D possibly corresponds to TRBD1 (5 bases). V was cut by 1 base and J by 3 bases, with 13 bases left in between. This CDR3 is 16 amino acids long. The V gene's germline CDR1 is SGHRS and CDR2 YFSETQ.

The V call is TRBV4-2, the J call TRBJ1-2, with D unclear. The CDR3 contains 15 residues. V lost 0 bases, J lost 4 bases, and 12 bases lay in between. CDR1 and CDR2 (germline): LGHNA, YNFKEQ. The CDR3: CASSQDWSLGYGYTF. CDR3 coding DNA: TGTGCCAGCAGCCAAGATTGGAGTTTGGGCTATGGCTACACCTTC.

The chain combines TRBV7-2 with TRBJ1-4; 8 bases match TRBD1. CDR1 and CDR2 from the germline V gene are SGHTA and FQGNSA. This CDR3 contains 16 residues. V was pared by 5 bases and J by 4 bases, with 9 bases of the junction left unmatched. The CDR3 bases are TGTGCCAGCAGCGCGGGCAGGGGGCTTCTTAATGAAAAACTGTTTTTT. Translating it yields CASSAGRGLLNEKLFF.